A selection of T cell receptor beta chains follows, all from one sample in a study of T cell repertoires in cytomegalovirus infection. Antigens for these TCRs are unknown. TCRdb re-analysed the reads in MiXCR, keeping a single row per CDR3 protein. The sample lists a few hundred thousand distinct CDR3 sequences, less than 25% seen once, with roughly a fifth in the top ten. The input for sequencing was cultured PBMCs, taken from culture after CMV antigen stimulation. All receptors derive from a human donor in good health (CMV status not recorded). Some clones in this sample may be carry-over from other donors' samples. CDR3s include the opening cysteine and the closing phenylalanine or tryptophan. D genes are given only for firm matches. Size values are once, few and many counts, or a class for expanded clones, and some rows have none.

J gene	clone size	D gene	V gene	CDR3 DNA	CDR3 protein
TRBJ2-3	many	-	TRBV7-3	TGTGCCAGCAGCTTCGACTCCGCTAGCACAGATACGCAGTATTTT	CASSFDSASTDTQYF
TRBJ2-5	-	-	TRBV9	TGTGCCAGCAGCGTAGGCTGGGGTGTGGAGACCCAGTACTTC	CASSVGWGVETQYF
TRBJ2-5	many	TRBD2	TRBV7-2	TGTGCCAGCAGTCCTAGCGGGAGGGCCCCAAAGACCCAGTACTTC	CASSPSGRAPKTQYF
TRBJ1-3	-	-	TRBV12-3/TRBV12-4	TGTGCCAGCAGTTTAGGGGGCGGCTCTGGAAACACCATATATTTT	CASSLGGGSGNTIYF
TRBJ2-1	many	-	TRBV7-2	TGTGCCAGCAGCTTAGCGTTCACCCGGGACAATGAGCAGTTCTTC	CASSLAFTRDNEQFF
TRBJ1-2	few	-	TRBV6-2/TRBV6-3	TGTGCCAGCAGTAAGATTCGCGACAGCTTTAACTATGGCTACACCTTC	CASSKIRDSFNYGYTF
TRBJ1-2	few	-	TRBV19	TGTGCCAGTAGTATAGAGGTAGAGGGCACGGCCTATGGCTACACCTTC	CASSIEVEGTAYGYTF
TRBJ2-3	-	TRBD2	TRBV6-5	TGTGCCAGCAGTTATACAGCGGGAGGAATTACAGATACGCAGTATTTT	CASSYTAGGITDTQYF
TRBJ2-3	few	-	TRBV5-4	TGTGCCAGCAGCTTACCCGGGACCCGGAATACGCAGTATTTT	CASSLPGTRNTQYF
TRBJ2-1	-	TRBD2	TRBV7-6	TGTGCCAGCAGCTTTGATCCGGGACTAGCGAGGGGTCGGAGTGAGCAGTTCTTC	CASSFDPGLARGRSEQFF
TRBJ2-7	-	-	TRBV15	TGTGCCACCAGCAGAGAACGGAGTCCTCGCTACGAGCAGTACTTC	CATSRERSPRYEQYF
TRBJ1-5	-	-	TRBV29-1	TGCAGCGTGGGAAGTGGGTTTCGCAATCAGCCCCAGCATTTT	CSVGSGFRNQPQHF
TRBJ1-1	few	-	TRBV12-3/TRBV12-4	TGTGCCAGCAGTCTGACAGATCTAACTGAAGCTTTCTTT	CASSLTDLTEAFF
TRBJ1-5	once	-	TRBV7-2	TGTGCCAGCAGCCCGATGGGACCGGTCCAGCCCCAGCATTTT	CASSPMGPVQPQHF
TRBJ2-5	few	-	TRBV7-9	TGTGCCAGCAGCTTAGGCCTTATGGGCCAAGAGACCCAGTACTTC	CASSLGLMGQETQYF
TRBJ1-2	few	-	TRBV11-3	TGTGCCAGCAGCTTAGGCGGGGGACGGGATGGCTACACCTTC	CASSLGGGRDGYTF
TRBJ2-1	-	-	TRBV27	TGTGCCAGCAGTCCCATGGGGGGTAGCTCCTACAATGAGCAGTTCTTC	CASSPMGGSSYNEQFF
TRBJ1-1	-	-	TRBV4-1	TGCGCCAGTGGGACGGGACGTCTGAACACTGAAGCTTTCTTT	CASGTGRLNTEAFF
TRBJ1-1	few	-	TRBV12-3/TRBV12-4	TGTGCCAGCAGTCCGTTTCGGGGGGTGAACACTGAAGCTTTCTTT	CASSPFRGVNTEAFF
TRBJ2-1	many	-	TRBV7-4	TGTGCCAGCAGCTTAAATGACGGGAGAGACAATGAGCAGTTCTTC	CASSLNDGRDNEQFF
TRBJ2-1	many	TRBD2	TRBV7-9	TGTGCCAGCAGCCTTATCGGACTAGCGGGGAACAATGAGCAGTTCTTC	CASSLIGLAGNNEQFF
TRBJ1-2	-	-	TRBV12-3/TRBV12-4	TGTGCCAGCACCTTCGGGGGCGGGGTGGCTGGCTACACCTTC	CASTFGGGVAGYTF
TRBJ2-1	-	TRBD2	TRBV6-4	TGTGCCAGCAGTGAAATGGGGGGGTATGGACTGCAGTTCTTC	CASSEMGGYGLQFF
TRBJ1-1	many	-	TRBV7-9	TGTGCCAGCAGCTTATCAGGGACCGCGAACACTGAAGCTTTCTTT	CASSLSGTANTEAFF
TRBJ2-2	few	-	TRBV7-9	TGTGCCAGCAGCTTACGGGGCGCGGACACCGGGGAGCTGTTTTTT	CASSLRGADTGELFF
TRBJ2-2	few	TRBD1	TRBV10-3	TGTGCCTTTTCAGCCGGGACAGGGAACACCGGGGAGCTGTTTTTT	CAFSAGTGNTGELFF
TRBJ2-7	once	-	TRBV19	TGTGCCAGTAGTATAAAGCTGGGGGTCTACGAGCAGTACTTC	CASSIKLGVYEQYF
TRBJ2-3	many	TRBD2	TRBV7-2	TGTGCCAGCAGCTTAGGCGGGAGCTACACAGATACGCAGTATTTT	CASSLGGSYTDTQYF
TRBJ1-3	-	-	TRBV11-2	TGTGCCAGCGCTTCCGGGGAGGGTGGAAACACCATATATTTT	CASASGEGGNTIYF
TRBJ1-4	-	-	TRBV19	TGTGCCAGTAGTATAGATCTTGGGTTGGATGAAAAACTGTTTTTT	CASSIDLGLDEKLFF
TRBJ1-1	-	-	TRBV12-3/TRBV12-4	TGTGCCAGCGGAGGTGACTCTGAAGCTTTCTTT	CASGGDSEAFF
TRBJ2-2	few	-	TRBV2	TGTGCCAGCAGTGAAGCGTACACCGGGGAGCTGTTTTTT	CASSEAYTGELFF
TRBJ1-5	-	-	TRBV12-3/TRBV12-4	TGTGCCAGCAACTTCGGAGGGTATAGCAATCAGCCCCAGCATTTT	CASNFGGYSNQPQHF
TRBJ2-7	many	TRBD2	TRBV7-2	TGTGCCAGCAGCTTGATTAGCGGGAGGGCCGTTATGGGCCTAAACTACGAGCAGTACTTC	CASSLISGRAVMGLNYEQYF
TRBJ2-3	few	-	TRBV19	TGTGCCAGTAGTACTGGCAGGGGGGCAGATACGCAGTATTTT	CASSTGRGADTQYF